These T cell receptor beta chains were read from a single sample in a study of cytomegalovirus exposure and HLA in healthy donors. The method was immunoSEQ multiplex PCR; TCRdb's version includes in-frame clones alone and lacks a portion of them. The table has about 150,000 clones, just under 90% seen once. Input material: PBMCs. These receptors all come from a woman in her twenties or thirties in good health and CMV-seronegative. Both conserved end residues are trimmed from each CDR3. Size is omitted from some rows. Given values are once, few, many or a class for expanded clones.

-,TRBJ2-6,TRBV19,ASSPYGGAASSGANVLT
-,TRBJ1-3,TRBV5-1,ASRNDGDSGNTIY
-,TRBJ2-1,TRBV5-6,ASSLGQLSYNEQF
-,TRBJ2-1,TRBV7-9,ASSSPTSGGNNEQF
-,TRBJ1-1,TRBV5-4,ASSFTGKNTEAF
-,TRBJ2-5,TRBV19,ASSIKTGPETQY
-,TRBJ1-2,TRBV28,ASSLGGNLGGYT
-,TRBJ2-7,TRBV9,ASSVGGTGGLWEQY
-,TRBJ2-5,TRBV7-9,ASSLRRLQGQETQY
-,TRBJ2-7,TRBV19,ASSIAPGGYEQY
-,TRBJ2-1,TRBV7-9,ASSSPTRAHEQF
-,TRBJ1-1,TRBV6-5,ASSSMVAGAYEAF
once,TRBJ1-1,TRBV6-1,ASSGTGGIAF
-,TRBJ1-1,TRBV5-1,ASSRTGGPLNTEAF
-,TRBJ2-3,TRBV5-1,ASSLNRKTDTQY
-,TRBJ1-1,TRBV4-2,ASSQAIQGNTEAF
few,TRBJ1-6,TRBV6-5,ASSYYFPGVGSPLH
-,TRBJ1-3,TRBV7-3,ASSPGSTGNTIY
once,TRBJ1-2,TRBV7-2,ASSLDIYGYT
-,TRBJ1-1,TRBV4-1,ASSQDKQGGNTEAF
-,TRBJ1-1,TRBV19,ASSIGGRGYTEAF
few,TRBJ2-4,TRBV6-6,ASSLGETGGKNIQY
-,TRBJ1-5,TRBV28,ASSFPDRGQPQH
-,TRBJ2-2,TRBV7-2,ASSQGLAVTGELF
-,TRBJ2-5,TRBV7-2,ASSPGTGWYGGETQY
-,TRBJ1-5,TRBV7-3,ARLRQGVGQPQH
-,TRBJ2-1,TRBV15,ATSRDPSGATEQF
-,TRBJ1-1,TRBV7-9,ASSQQENTEAF
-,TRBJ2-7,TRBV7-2,ASSLVQAGSHEQY
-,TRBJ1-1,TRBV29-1,SVEDVGGGRHSEAF
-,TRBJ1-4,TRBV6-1,ASSRDRGGEKLF
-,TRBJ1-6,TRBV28,ASGRAGTGIYNSPLH
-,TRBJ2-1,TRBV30,AWSLISGGAGNEQF
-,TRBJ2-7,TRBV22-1,PGSALYRIRYEQY
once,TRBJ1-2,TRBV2,ASSWTGGYGYT
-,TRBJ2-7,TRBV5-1,ASSRVAGGTYEQY
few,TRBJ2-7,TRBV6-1,ASSEPARAGVY
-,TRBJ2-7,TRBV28,ASSLQGAPGHRAEQY
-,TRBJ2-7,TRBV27,ASSFGAGTLYEQY
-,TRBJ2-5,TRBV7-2,ASTPPGSETQY
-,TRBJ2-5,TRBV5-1,ASSNSRGLYQETQY
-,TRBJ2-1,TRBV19,ATAAEDRGNEQF
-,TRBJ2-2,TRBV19,ASSFQGGRSFRELF